The present entry profiles one TCR beta chain with its context. Antigen unknown. Repertoires were generated with immunoSEQ multiplex PCR, while TCRdb's copy carries only in-frame clones and drops some. The sample lists around 65,000 clones; around 87% were seen once. This sample is drawn from a study of CD4 T cells in relation to SARS-CoV-2 and coronaviruses. Whole-study results and caveats: No donor gave both pre-pandemic and post-infection samples. SARS-CoV-2-driven expansion was significantly weaker in crossreactive than monoreactive clones.

Before the COVID-19 pandemic, during about 2010-2018, CD4+ T cells were taken from unexposed donors. Germline CDR1 reads SEHNR; CDR2 reads FQNEAQ (reference sequence). V was trimmed by 0 bases and J by 4 bases, leaving 9 bases between them. The CDR3 runs to 14 residues. The source of this sequence is a human donor in good health. What was sequenced was memory CD4+ T cells from PBMCs. The rearrangement links TRBV7-9 to TRBJ1-1; D gene ambiguous. The CDR3 bases are TGTGCCAGCAGCTTAGCGCGGACGTCCACTGAAGCTTTCTTT. Its translation: CASSLARTSTEAFF.